One sample yielded the 11 T cell receptor beta chains listed below, sequenced in a study of shared clonotypes between healthy human individuals. The table came from immunoSEQ multiplex PCR; TCRdb's copy has only in-frame clones and leaves some out. The data show around 750,000 clones, with 74% seen just once and roughly 1.7% held by the top ten. The sequenced sample was memory CD4+ T cells sorted from blood. Sample subset: CD45RA-negative fraction. Receptors originate from a woman between 25 and 40 years old in good health.

This chain links TRBV7-9 with TRBJ2-3; 10 nucleotides match TRBD2. Germline CDR1 reads SEHNR; CDR2 reads FQNEAQ (reference sequence). CDR3 length: 17 residues. J was trimmed by 8 bases and V by 2 bases; bases with no gene match: 13. The CDR3 region has the DNA TGTGCCAGCAGCTTAAGTTCGGGACTAGCGAGCTCTGGTACGCAGTATTTT. As protein: CASSLSSGLASSGTQYF.

The chain has TRBV28 and TRBJ1-4; D is unresolved. This CDR3 comprises 12 residues. Germline V gene lookup returns CDR1 MDHEN and CDR2 SYDVKM. Trimming removed 10 bases at V and 6 bases at J, with 12 bases between. The CDR3 loop reads CATRLLDEKLFF. For the CDR3, the DNA is TGTGCCACCCGCCTCCTCGATGAAAAACTGTTTTTT.

The chain combines TRBV5-8 with TRBJ2-6; 7 positions agree with TRBD1. V dropped 3 bases and J dropped 0; count of bases not matched to a gene: 9. CDR1 and CDR2 from the germline V gene are SGHTS and YDEGEE. The CDR3 is 18 residues long. CDR3 sequence (DNA): TGTGCCAGCAGCTCCAAGGGACAGATTTCCTCTGGGGCCAACGTCCTGACTTTC. Translated, it gives CASSSKGQISSGANVLTF.

This chain links TRBV11-2 with TRBJ1-4, with 10 bases lining up with TRBD1. In germline, CDR1 is SGHAT, CDR2 FQNNGV. V shed 5 bases and J 8 bases; nucleotides not matched to a gene: 8. This CDR3 comprises 15 residues. This CDR3 is CASSNKDRGGEKLFF. The CDR3 DNA sequence: TGTGCCAGCAGCAACAAGGACAGGGGGGGCGAAAAACTGTTTTTT.

The chain is built from TRBV27 and TRBJ1-5; D unclear. This CDR3 has 12 residues. The V end lost 4 bases, the J end lost 6 bases, and 7 bases lay between the germline ends. Germline-derived CDR1 and CDR2 are MNHEY and SMNVEV (reference sequence). The CDR3 sequence is CASSSRGQPQHF. CDR3 nucleotides: TGTGCCAGCAGTTCGCGCGGTCAGCCCCAGCATTTT.

J is TRBJ2-7 and V is TRBV6-5; either TRBD1 or TRBD2 may fit D (5 bases each). V was trimmed by 2 bases and J by 2 bases, leaving 13 bases between them. This CDR3 is 15 amino acids long. CDR1 and CDR2 (germline): MNHEY, SVGAGI. The CDR3: CASSYAGTEAYEQYF. The DNA for the CDR3 is TGTGCCAGCAGTTACGCTGGGACGGAAGCCTACGAGCAGTACTTC.

J is TRBJ2-3 and V is TRBV4-1; D call uncertain. The germline V and J ends were trimmed by 4 bases and 0 bases, with 14 bases remaining between them. Looked up from germline, CDR1 is MGHRA and CDR2 is YSYEKL. The CDR3 consists of 16 residues. DNA of the CDR3: TGCGCCAGCAGCCCGCCTATGGGTCGGAGCACAGATACGCAGTATTTT. This gives the protein CASSPPMGRSTDTQYF.

The chain couples TRBV6-1 to TRBJ1-1; TRBD1 might be the D (6 bases). This CDR3 spans 13 amino acids. The germline V gene has CDR1 MNHNS and CDR2 SASEGT. V was clipped by 6 bases and J by 1 base, with 9 bases between them. Here the CDR3 DNA reads TGTGCCAGCAGGGCACAGGGGAACACTGAAGCTTTCTTT. The encoded protein is CASRAQGNTEAFF.

This chain connects TRBV5-1 to TRBJ1-5, with D maybe TRBD1 (5 bases). The CDR3 extends over 15 amino acids. V lost 1 base and J lost 4, with 12 bases in between. Germline assignment: CDR1 SGHRS and CDR2 YFSETQ. CDR3 loop: CASSLTGDVNQPQHF. CDR3 sequence (DNA): TGCGCCAGCAGCTTGACAGGCGATGTAAATCAGCCCCAGCATTTT. The full variable domain, in which reference TRBV5-1 and TRBJ1-5 provide the parts outside the CDR3, is KAGVTQTPRYLIKTRGQQVTLSCSPISGHRSVSWYQQTPGQGLQFLFEYFSETQRNKGNFPGRFSGRQFSNSRSEMNVSTLELGDSALYLCASSLTGDVNQPQHFGDGTRLSIL.

The chain joins TRBV5-1 to TRBJ2-3; 9 positions agree with TRBD2. J gave up 5 bases and V 0 bases, and 4 bases lay outside the gene matches. The CDR3 consists of 15 residues. Germline CDR1 and CDR2: SGHRS and YFSETQ. The CDR3 DNA reads as TGCGCCAGCAGCTTGGGAGCGGGAGGCAGAGATACGCAGTATTTT. Protein sequence: CASSLGAGGRDTQYF.

The rearrangement links TRBV5-1 to TRBJ1-2, with 8 bases matching TRBD1. Per germline, CDR1 SGHRS and CDR2 YFSETQ. CDR3 length equals 14 residues. After removal of 0 bases from V and 4 bases from J, the junction contained 2 bases not matched to a gene. The CDR3 bases are TGCGCCAGCAGCTTGGGGACAGGGTCCTATGGCTACACCTTC. This translates into CASSLGTGSYGYTF.